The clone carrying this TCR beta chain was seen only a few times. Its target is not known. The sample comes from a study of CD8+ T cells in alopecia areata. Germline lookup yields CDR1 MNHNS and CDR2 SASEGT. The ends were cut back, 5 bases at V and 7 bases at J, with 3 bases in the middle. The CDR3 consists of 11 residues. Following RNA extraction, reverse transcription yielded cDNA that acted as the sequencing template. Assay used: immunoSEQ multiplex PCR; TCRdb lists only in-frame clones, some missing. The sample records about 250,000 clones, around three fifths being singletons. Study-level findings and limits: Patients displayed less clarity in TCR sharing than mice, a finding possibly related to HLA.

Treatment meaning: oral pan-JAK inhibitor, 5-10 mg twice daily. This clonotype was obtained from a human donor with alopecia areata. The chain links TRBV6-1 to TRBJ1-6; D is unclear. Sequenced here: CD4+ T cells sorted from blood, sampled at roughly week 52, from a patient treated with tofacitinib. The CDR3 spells CASSRNSPLHF. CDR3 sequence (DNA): TGTGCCAGCAGTCGGAATTCACCCCTCCACTTT.